The 14 T cell receptor beta chains presented below share a single source sample, sequenced in a study of blood T cell repertoires in COVID-19. Measured with immunoSEQ multiplex PCR; TCRdb has only the in-frame clones, and not every one. The sample has about 150,000 clones; approximately 89% are singletons. Sequencing used peripheral blood. These receptors came from a human donor in a cohort sampled during active COVID-19.

The chain couples TRBV29-1 to TRBJ2-3; 8 positions agree with TRBD1. Germline V gene lookup returns CDR1 SQVTM and CDR2 ANQGSEA. V lost 7 bases, J lost 3 bases, and 6 bases stayed unmatched. The CDR3 is made up of 13 amino acids. CDR3 sequence reads: CSASGQATDTQYF. The CDR3 DNA reads TGCAGCGCCTCGGGACAGGCAACAGATACGCAGTATTTT.

The gene calls are TRBV7-3 and TRBJ1-2, with a possible D match to TRBD1 (6 bases). Per germline, CDR1 SGHTA and CDR2 FQGTGA. The CDR3 extends over 14 amino acids. V lost 5 bases, J lost 8 bases, and 18 bases lay in between. The CDR3, as DNA: TGTGCCAGCAGCCCAAACAGGGTCGCGTACGGCTACACCTTC. It translates to CASSPNRVAYGYTF.

The V call is TRBV29-1, the J call TRBJ2-2; 11 bases map to TRBD1. This CDR3 spans 14 amino acids. Germline CDR1 and CDR2: SQVTM and ANQGSEA. The ends lost 7 bases at V and 6 bases at J; junction bases unmatched: 7. This CDR3 is CSALRTGGPGELFF. CDR3 in DNA: TGCAGCGCCCTCAGGACAGGGGGCCCCGGGGAGCTGTTTTTT.

This rearrangement joins TRBV7-3 to TRBJ1-6; no firm D call. The length of the CDR3 is 15 residues. Trimming removed 1 base at V and 3 bases at J, with 7 bases between. Germline CDR1 and CDR2: SGHTA and FQGTGA. The CDR3 region is CASSLNPGYNSPLHF. The DNA of the CDR3 is TGTGCCAGCAGCTTAAACCCGGGCTATAATTCACCCCTCCACTTT.

The chain recombines TRBV7-3 with TRBJ2-1; TRBD1 aligns across 11 bases. The CDR3 length is 17 residues. J was trimmed by 8 bases and V by 0 bases; bases with no gene match: 9. From germline, CDR1 is SGHTA and CDR2 FQGTGA. This chain's CDR3 is CASSLTGSRTGGYEQFF. For the CDR3, the DNA is TGTGCCAGCAGCTTAACCGGTTCTAGGACAGGGGGCTATGAGCAGTTCTTC.

The chain uses TRBV7-9 and TRBJ1-1, with 7 bases that match TRBD1. The germline V gene encodes CDR1 SEHNR and CDR2 FQNEAQ (reference sequence). This CDR3 region has 15 residues. V was clipped by 5 bases and J by 4 bases; unmatched bases: 10. CDR3 residues: CASSHKATGRTEAFF. CDR3 in DNA: TGTGCCAGCAGCCACAAAGCGACAGGGCGCACTGAAGCTTTCTTT.

This clone was picked up many times. V is TRBV7-3 and J is TRBJ1-6; D gene uncertain. This CDR3 is built from 15 residues. Trimming shortened V by 5 bases and J by 7 bases, and 15 bases separated the two germline ends. Germline loops: CDR1 SGHTA, CDR2 FQGTGA. The CDR3, as DNA: TGTGCCAGCAGCGGGTTCGGAGCAGTAAATTCACCCCTCCACTTT. Protein sequence: CASSGFGAVNSPLHF.

This clone was counted between two and nine times. This sequence joins TRBV7-3 and TRBJ1-2, with a possible D match to TRBD1 (5 bases). Trimming left V 5 bases short and J 5 bases short, with 15 bases between. Germline V gene lookup returns CDR1 SGHTA and CDR2 FQGTGA. The CDR3 contains 14 residues. CDR3 DNA sequence: TGTGCCAGCAGCCCAAGCGGGACCTCTTATGGCTACACCTTC. It is translated as CASSPSGTSYGYTF.

J is TRBJ1-5 and V is TRBV12-3 or TRBV12-4; 7 bases map to TRBD1. Trimming cost V 7 bases and J 2 bases; bases outside gene matches: 2. The CDR3 is made up of 13 amino acids. CDR3 sequence reads: CASTQGGNQPQHF. CDR3 DNA sequence: TGTGCCAGCACTCAGGGGGGCAATCAGCCCCAGCATTTT.

The gene calls are TRBV7-2 and TRBJ1-3; D remains unclear. This CDR3 is built from 15 residues. V lost 8 bases to trimming and J lost 3 bases, with 17 bases between them. Germline V gives CDR1 SGHTA, CDR2 FQGNSA. CDR3 in DNA: TGTGCCAGCCTAGCGGGCCCCGAAGGTGGAAACACCATATATTTT. This encodes CASLAGPEGGNTIYF.

This rearrangement joins TRBV7-2 to TRBJ2-5, with 11 bases aligning to TRBD2. CDR3 length: 15 amino acids. CDR1 and CDR2 (germline): SGHTA, FQGNSA. The ends lost 1 base at V and 2 bases at J; junction bases unmatched: 0. The CDR3 protein is CASSLGLAGQETQYF. The CDR3 region has the DNA TGTGCCAGCAGCTTAGGACTAGCGGGGCAAGAGACCCAGTACTTC.

V and J are TRBV5-1 and TRBJ2-5; D gene ambiguous. Germline assignment: CDR1 SGHRS and CDR2 YFSETQ. The CDR3 covers 13 residues. V lost 4 bases and J lost 5, with 12 bases in between. CDR3 protein: CASSPELRETQYF. The DNA for the CDR3 is TGCGCCAGCAGCCCCGAGTTGAGGGAGACCCAGTACTTC.

This clone was picked up one time. The V call is TRBV7-8, the J call TRBJ2-3; 10 bases align to TRBD2. Trimming at V came to 1 base and at J to 5 bases, leaving 6 bases not matched to a gene. The CDR3 is made up of 16 amino acids. The germline CDR1 and CDR2 sequences are SGHVS and FQNEAQ. CDR3 nucleotide sequence: TGTGCCAGCAGCTTAGTAGCGGGGGGCCCGGTAGATACGCAGTATTTT. This encodes CASSLVAGGPVDTQYF.

V and J are TRBV20-1 and TRBJ2-3; TRBD2 aligns across 8 bases. This CDR3 has 15 residues. Germline values: CDR1 DFQATT, CDR2 SNEGSKA (reference sequence). Trimming removed 3 bases from V and 2 bases from J; junction bases left unmatched: 7. The CDR3 region is CSASSGTSSTDTQYF. As DNA, the CDR3 is TGCAGTGCTAGTTCCGGGACTAGTTCCACAGATACGCAGTATTTT.